The TCR beta chain described here comes from a study of Ad26.COV2.S vaccination and SARS-CoV-2 variants. Points from the study as a whole: Placebo recipients had lower spike-specific TCR breadth than vaccine recipients.

TCRdb's copy holds only in-frame clones and misses some; the assay was immunoSEQ multiplex PCR. Among about 180,000 clones, around 85% were seen once, and the ten largest hold about 5.5%. The CDR3 covers 13 residues. CDR1 and CDR2 (germline): SQVTM, ANQGSEA. V shed 4 bases, J shed 5 bases, and the junction held 7 bases outside the gene matches. With regard to this clone: The antigen is unknown. Other DNA sequences in the sample encode the same CDR3.

Sequencing used peripheral blood, obtained after recovery from COVID-19. The receptor was isolated from a human donor who had recovered from COVID-19. V gene TRBV29-1 combines with J gene TRBJ2-7, with 8 bases that match TRBD2. The DNA for the CDR3 is TGCAGCGTTGGGACGGGGGGGGTTGACGAGCAGTACTTC. Protein sequence: CSVGTGGVDEQYF.